This T cell receptor (beta chain) was found in a study of control samples from healthy donors and cancer patients. TCRdb's table, derived via immunoSEQ multiplex PCR, lists solely in-frame clones and lacks some. Here the sample spans 60,000 to 75,000 clones, around nine tenths being singletons. V gave up 6 bases and J gave up 3 bases, with 12 bases separating them. The CDR3 totals 13 residues. The V gene's germline CDR1 is MDHEN and CDR2 SYDVKM. Sequencing was carried out using PBMCs. The chain joins TRBV28 to TRBJ2-7, with D perhaps assigned TRBD1 or TRBD2 (6 bases each). The sequence came from a man aged 55-75 years with colorectal cancer. For the CDR3, the DNA is TGTGCCAGCAGGGAGGGGGGACACTACGAGCAGTACTTC. Translated: CASREGGHYEQYF. Variable domain in full (rest from reference TRBV28 and TRBJ2-7): DVKVTQSSRYLVKRTGEKVFLECVQDMDHENMFWYRQDPGLGLRLIYFSYDVKMKEKGDIPEGYSVSREKKERFSLILESASTNQTSMYLCASREGGHYEQYFGPGTRLTVT.